The clone carrying this TCR beta chain has more than one count but fewer than ten. What it recognizes is unknown. Data came from immunoSEQ multiplex PCR; TCRdb stores just in-frame clones and leaves some out. The data contain several thousand clones, roughly two thirds of them singletons. Normal lung was taken at the farthest possible site, at least 3 cm from tumour. The data derive from a study of immune cell composition in non-small cell lung cancer. Findings of the study overall: Adenocarcinomas with higher top tumour-associated clone frequency had more reactive TILs. Tumour-associated clones >0.5% occurred in approximately 34% of adenocarcinomas, 75% of squamous. Smoking pack-years did not significantly correlate with tumour TCR-beta clonality.

The CDR3 is 13 residues long. Trimming left V 1 base short and J 2 bases short, with 6 bases between. The germline V gene has CDR1 SGHRS and CDR2 YFSETQ. This rearrangement joins TRBV5-1 to TRBJ1-1; tentative D call: TRBD1 (5 bases). The sequenced sample was non-adjacent lung tissue. This TCR was recovered from a human donor with non-small cell lung cancer. CDR3 DNA sequence: TGCGCCAGCAGCTTGACAGGCAACACTGAAGCTTTCTTT. Protein sequence: CASSLTGNTEAFF.